This T cell receptor beta chain was documented in a study of response to subunit inactivated influenza vaccine. Study results and caveats: Authors proposed each seasonal influenza vaccination draws in few new T cells.

A remark on this clonotype: Its specificity is unknown.

CDR1 is MNHEY, CDR2 SMNVEV, per germline (reference sequence). The CDR3 spans 13 residues. Trimming took 7 bases from V and 6 from J, leaving 16 bases between them. One entry per CDR3 protein, called by TCRdb with MiXCR from the RT-PCR reads. This sample has over 750,000 distinct CDR3 sequences, with around 20% found just once. Here the sequenced sample was PBMCs from blood, taken 4 to 6 days after vaccination. The source is a man aged 50 to 60 who received an inactivated influenza vaccine. This chain connects TRBV27 to TRBJ2-7; D may correspond to TRBD1 or TRBD2 (5 bases each). CDR3 in amino acids: CASTARGGGEQYF. CDR3 DNA sequence: TGTGCCAGCACGGCACGGGGCGGAGGCGAGCAGTACTTC.